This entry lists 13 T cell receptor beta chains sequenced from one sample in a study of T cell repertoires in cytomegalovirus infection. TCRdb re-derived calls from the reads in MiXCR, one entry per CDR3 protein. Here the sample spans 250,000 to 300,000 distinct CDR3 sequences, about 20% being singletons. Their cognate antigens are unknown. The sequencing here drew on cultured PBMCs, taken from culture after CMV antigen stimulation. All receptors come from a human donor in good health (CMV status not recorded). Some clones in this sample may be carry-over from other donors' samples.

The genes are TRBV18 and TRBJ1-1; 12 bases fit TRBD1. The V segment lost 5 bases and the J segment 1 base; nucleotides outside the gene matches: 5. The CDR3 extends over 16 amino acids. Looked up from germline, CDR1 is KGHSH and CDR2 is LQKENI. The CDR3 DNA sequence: TGTGCCAGCTCAGAGGGACAGGGGGCTAGGAACACTGAAGCTTTCTTT. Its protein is CASSEGQGARNTEAFF.

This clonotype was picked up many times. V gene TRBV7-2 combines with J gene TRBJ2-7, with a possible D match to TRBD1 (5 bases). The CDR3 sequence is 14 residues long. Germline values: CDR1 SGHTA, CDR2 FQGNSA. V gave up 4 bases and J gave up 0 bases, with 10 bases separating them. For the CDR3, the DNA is TGTGCCAGCAGCTATGACAGAGACTCCTACGAGCAGTACGTC. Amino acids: CASSYDRDSYEQYV.

This CDR3 reads CASAQGVVHTDTQYF. The CDR3 region has the DNA TGTGCCTCGGCCCAGGGAGTGGTTCACACAGATACGCAGTATTTT. This chain uses TRBV19 with TRBJ2-3; D may match TRBD1 or TRBD2 (5 bases each). CDR1 and CDR2 (germline): LNHDA, SQIVND (reference sequence). V shed 11 bases and J shed 2 bases, with 20 bases lying between them. The CDR3 spans 15 residues.

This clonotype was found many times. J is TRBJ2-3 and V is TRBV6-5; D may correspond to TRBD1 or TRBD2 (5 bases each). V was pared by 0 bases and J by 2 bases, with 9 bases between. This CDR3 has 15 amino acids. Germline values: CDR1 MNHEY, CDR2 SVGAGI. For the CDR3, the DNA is TGTGCCAGCAGTTACTCGTCGGGGCACACAGATACGCAGTATTTT. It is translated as CASSYSSGHTDTQYF.

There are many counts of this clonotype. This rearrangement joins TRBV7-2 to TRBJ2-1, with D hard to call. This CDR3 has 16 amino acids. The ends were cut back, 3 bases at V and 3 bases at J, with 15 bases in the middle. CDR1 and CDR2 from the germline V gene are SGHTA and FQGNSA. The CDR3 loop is CASSLTTPTGYNEQFF. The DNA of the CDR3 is TGTGCCAGCAGCTTGACAACGCCGACGGGCTACAATGAGCAGTTCTTC.

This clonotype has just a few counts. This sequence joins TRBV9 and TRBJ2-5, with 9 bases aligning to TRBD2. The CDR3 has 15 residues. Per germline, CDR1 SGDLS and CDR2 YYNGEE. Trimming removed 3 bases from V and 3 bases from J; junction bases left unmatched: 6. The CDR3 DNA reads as TGTGCCAGCAGCGACTTAGCGGGAGCGGAAGAGACCCAGTACTTC. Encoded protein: CASSDLAGAEETQYF.

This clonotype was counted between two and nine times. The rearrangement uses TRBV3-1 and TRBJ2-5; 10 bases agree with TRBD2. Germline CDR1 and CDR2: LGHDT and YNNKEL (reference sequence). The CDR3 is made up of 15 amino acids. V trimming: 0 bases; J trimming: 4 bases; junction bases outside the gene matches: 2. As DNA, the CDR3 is TGTGCCAGCAGCCAAGAACTAGCGGGAATAGAGACCCAGTACTTC. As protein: CASSQELAGIETQYF.

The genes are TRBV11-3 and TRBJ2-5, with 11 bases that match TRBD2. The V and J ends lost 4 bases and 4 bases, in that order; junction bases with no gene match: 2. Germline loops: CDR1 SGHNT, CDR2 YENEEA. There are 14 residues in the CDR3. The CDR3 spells CASSSTSGRETQYF. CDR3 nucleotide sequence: TGTGCCAGCAGCTCAACTAGCGGGAGAGAGACCCAGTACTTC.

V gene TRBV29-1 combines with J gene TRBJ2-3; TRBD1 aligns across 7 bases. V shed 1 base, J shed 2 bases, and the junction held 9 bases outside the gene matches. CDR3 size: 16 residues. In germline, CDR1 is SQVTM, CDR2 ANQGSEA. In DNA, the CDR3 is TGCAGCGTTGAAGTACTCCGGGACAGACACACAGATACGCAGTATTTT. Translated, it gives CSVEVLRDRHTDTQYF.

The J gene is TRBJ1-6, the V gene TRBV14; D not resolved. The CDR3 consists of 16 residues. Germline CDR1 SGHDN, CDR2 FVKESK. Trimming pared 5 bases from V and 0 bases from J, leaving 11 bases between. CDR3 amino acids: CASSGEESSYNSPLHF. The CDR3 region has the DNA TGTGCCAGCAGCGGGGAGGAGAGCTCCTATAATTCACCCCTCCACTTT.

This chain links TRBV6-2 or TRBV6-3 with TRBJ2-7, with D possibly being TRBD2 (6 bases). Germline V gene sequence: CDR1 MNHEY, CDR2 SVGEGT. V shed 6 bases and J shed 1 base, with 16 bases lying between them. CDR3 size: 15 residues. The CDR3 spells CASSLRDLMSYEQYF. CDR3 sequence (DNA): TGTGCCAGCAGCCTCCGGGACTTGATGTCCTACGAGCAGTACTTC.

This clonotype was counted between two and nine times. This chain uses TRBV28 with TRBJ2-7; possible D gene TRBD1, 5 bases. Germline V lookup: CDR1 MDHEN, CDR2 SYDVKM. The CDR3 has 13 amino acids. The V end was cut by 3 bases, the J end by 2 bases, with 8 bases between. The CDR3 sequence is CASSFTRAYEQYF. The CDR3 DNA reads TGTGCCAGCAGTTTTACCAGGGCCTACGAGCAGTACTTC. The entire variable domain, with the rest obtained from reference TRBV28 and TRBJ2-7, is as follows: DVKVTQSSRYLVKRTGEKVFLECVQDMDHENMFWYRQDPGLGLRLIYFSYDVKMKEKGDIPEGYSVSREKKERFSLILESASTNQTSMYLCASSFTRAYEQYFGPGTRLTVT.

CDR3 in DNA: TGTGCCAGCAGCTCTCCCGGACAGGGGCGAGCTACGCAGTATTTT. This translates into CASSSPGQGRATQYF. The chain couples TRBV7-9 to TRBJ2-3, with 9 bases aligning to TRBD1. Germline CDR1 and CDR2: SEHNR and FQNEAQ (reference sequence). CDR3 length: 15 residues. V trimming: 4 bases; J trimming: 8 bases; junction bases outside the gene matches: 10. The full variable domain, rest sourced from reference TRBV7-9 and TRBJ2-3, is DTGVSQNPRHKITKRGQNVTFRCDPISEHNRLYWYRQTLGQGPEFLTYFQNEAQLEKSRLLSDRFSAERPKGSFSTLEIQRTEQGDSAMYLCASSSPGQGRATQYFGPGTRLTVL.